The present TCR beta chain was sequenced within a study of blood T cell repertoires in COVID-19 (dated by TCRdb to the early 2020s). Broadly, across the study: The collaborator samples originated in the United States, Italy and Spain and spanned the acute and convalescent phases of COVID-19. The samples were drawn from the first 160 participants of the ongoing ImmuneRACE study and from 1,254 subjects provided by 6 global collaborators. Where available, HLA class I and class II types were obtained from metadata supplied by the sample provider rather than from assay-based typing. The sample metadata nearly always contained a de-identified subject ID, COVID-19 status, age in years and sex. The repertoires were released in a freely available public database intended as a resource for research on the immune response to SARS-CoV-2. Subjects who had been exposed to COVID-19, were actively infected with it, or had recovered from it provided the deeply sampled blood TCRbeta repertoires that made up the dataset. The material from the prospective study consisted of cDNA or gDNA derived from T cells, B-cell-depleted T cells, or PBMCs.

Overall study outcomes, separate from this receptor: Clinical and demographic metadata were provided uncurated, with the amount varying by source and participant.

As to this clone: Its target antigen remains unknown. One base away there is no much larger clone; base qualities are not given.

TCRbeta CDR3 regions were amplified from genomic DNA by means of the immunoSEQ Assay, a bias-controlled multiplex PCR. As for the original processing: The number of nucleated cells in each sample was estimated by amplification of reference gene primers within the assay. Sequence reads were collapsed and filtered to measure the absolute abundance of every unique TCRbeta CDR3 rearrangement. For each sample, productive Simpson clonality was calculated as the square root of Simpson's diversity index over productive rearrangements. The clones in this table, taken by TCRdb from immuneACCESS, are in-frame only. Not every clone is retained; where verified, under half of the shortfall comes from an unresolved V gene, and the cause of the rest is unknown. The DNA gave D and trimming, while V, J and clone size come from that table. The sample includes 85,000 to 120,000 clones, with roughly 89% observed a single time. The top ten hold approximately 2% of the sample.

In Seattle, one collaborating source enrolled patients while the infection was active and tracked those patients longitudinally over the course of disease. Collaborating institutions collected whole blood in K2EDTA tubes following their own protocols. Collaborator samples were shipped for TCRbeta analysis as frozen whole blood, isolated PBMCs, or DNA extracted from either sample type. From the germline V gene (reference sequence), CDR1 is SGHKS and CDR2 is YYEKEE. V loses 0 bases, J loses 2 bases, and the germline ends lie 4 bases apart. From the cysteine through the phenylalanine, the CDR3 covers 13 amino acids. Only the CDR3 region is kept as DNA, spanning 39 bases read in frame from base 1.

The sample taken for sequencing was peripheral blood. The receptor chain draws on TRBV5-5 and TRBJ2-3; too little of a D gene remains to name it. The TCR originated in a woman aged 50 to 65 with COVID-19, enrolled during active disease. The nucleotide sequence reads TGTGCCAGCAGCTTGGGCGACACAGATACGCAGTATTTT. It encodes CASSLGDTDTQYF.